Listed below are T cell receptor beta chains from one sample, sequenced in a study of molecular identifiers for immune sequencing clone quantification. TCRdb redid the calling of the PCR reads with MiXCR, one entry per CDR3 protein. The sample consists of 90,000 or so distinct CDR3 sequences, around 20% of them appearing once. Sequences were obtained from naive CD8+ T cells from blood, with Jurkat cell RNA spiked in. These receptors came from a human donor in good health. Some libraries in this study had Jurkat cell RNA spiked in. Both conserved end residues are part of each CDR3.

>TRBJ2-7|TRBV18
CASSPPEDTYEQYF
>TRBJ2-7|TRBV24-1
CATTLPGQGRPEIYEQYF
>TRBJ2-7|TRBV19
CASSTLKTGGNGEQYF
>TRBJ1-4|TRBV7-9
CASSHRGGGVNEKLFF
>TRBJ2-1|TRBV5-4
CASSASAEYNEQFF
>TRBJ2-7|TRBV5-4
CASSSMGLAGVNEQYF
>TRBJ2-7|TRBV14
CASSQEYGGSYEQYF
>TRBJ2-3|TRBV4-3
CASSQLRELILGDTQYF
>TRBJ2-1|TRBV4-1
CASSQGASEQFF
>TRBJ2-7|TRBV3-1
CASSPDRYEQYF
>TRBJ2-2|TRBV4-3
CASSQDRPMRYTGELFF
>TRBJ1-3|TRBV5-6
CASSPGVGLGNTIYF
>TRBJ2-3|TRBV19
CASSPSLTKATDTQYF
>TRBJ2-7|TRBV27
CASSVGRSYEQYF
>TRBJ2-7|TRBV11-2
CASSAESDSYEQYF
>TRBJ2-7|TRBV18
CASSPPSGRTYEQYF
>TRBJ2-5|TRBV4-1
CASSQEVRETQYF
>TRBJ2-5|TRBV5-4
CASSTLGLAGQETQYF
>TRBJ2-1|TRBV11-2
CASSASSSYNEQFF
>TRBJ2-7|TRBV27
CASSLHPQSAYEQYF
>TRBJ1-2|TRBV12-3/TRBV12-4
CASSQFVIWTENYGYTF
>TRBJ2-1|TRBV5-5
CASRESGSSYNEQFF
>TRBJ2-1|TRBV7-7
CASSSGTGDNEQFF
>TRBJ2-7|TRBV6-6
CASSPTRAPYEQYF
>TRBJ2-7|TRBV30
CAWSEGRSSYEQYF
>TRBJ2-5|TRBV5-4
CASRDSQETQYF
>TRBJ1-3|TRBV7-9
CASSFPRVWGEGSGNTIYF
>TRBJ2-5|TRBV27
CASSPWTRETQYF
>TRBJ2-3|TRBV5-1
CASSLEGYSTDTQYF
>TRBJ1-1|TRBV5-8
CASSLDRETFF
>TRBJ1-1|TRBV29-1
CSVDGQGAGTEAFF
>TRBJ2-1|TRBV13
CASSLKGLNQNEQFF
>TRBJ2-5|TRBV28
CASSERTGGAETQYF
>TRBJ2-3|TRBV10-3
CAISESYFGADTQYF
>TRBJ1-2|TRBV12-3/TRBV12-4
CASSPPPGTAFYGYTF
>TRBJ2-7|TRBV7-9
CASSPPHAGDKYEQYF
>TRBJ1-1|TRBV4-1
CASSQGGAYTEAFF
>TRBJ1-4|TRBV9
CASSTGVTNEKLFF
>TRBJ1-1|TRBV3-1
CASSQGAGFTEAFF
>TRBJ2-7|TRBV7-9
CASTPQVPTGNYEQYF
>TRBJ2-3|TRBV5-1
CASSDRGRADTQYF
>TRBJ2-1|TRBV28
CASSLTASGYNEQFF